Sequencing of this T cell receptor (beta chain) was carried out in a study of identical twins. Whole-study results and caveats: Conclusions were drawn cross-sectionally by statistical analysis, without following the same donors.

This clonotype was recorded at least ten times. As yet, its antigen is unknown. The CDR3 is made up of 15 amino acids. Trimming took 4 bases from V and 7 from J; bases not matched to a gene: 8. Germline assignment: CDR1 MDHEN and CDR2 SYDVKM. TCRdb re-called the 5' RACE reads with MiXCR, one entry per CDR3 protein. The table has about 690,000 distinct CDR3 sequences, around 6% seen once; the top ten hold approximately 2%. This chain links TRBV28 with TRBJ2-1; 9 nucleotides match TRBD1. This sequence was found in a man in his late teens or twenties in good health. The sequencing sample was made of naive T cells sorted from blood. CDR3 amino acids: CASSSRDRVRNEQFF. For the CDR3, the DNA is TGTGCCAGCAGTTCCCGGGACAGGGTTCGGAATGAGCAGTTCTTC. Combining the CDR3 with reference TRBV28 and TRBJ2-1 gives the whole variable domain DVKVTQSSRYLVKRTGEKVFLECVQDMDHENMFWYRQDPGLGLRLIYFSYDVKMKEKGDIPEGYSVSREKKERFSLILESASTNQTSMYLCASSSRDRVRNEQFFGPGTRLTVL.